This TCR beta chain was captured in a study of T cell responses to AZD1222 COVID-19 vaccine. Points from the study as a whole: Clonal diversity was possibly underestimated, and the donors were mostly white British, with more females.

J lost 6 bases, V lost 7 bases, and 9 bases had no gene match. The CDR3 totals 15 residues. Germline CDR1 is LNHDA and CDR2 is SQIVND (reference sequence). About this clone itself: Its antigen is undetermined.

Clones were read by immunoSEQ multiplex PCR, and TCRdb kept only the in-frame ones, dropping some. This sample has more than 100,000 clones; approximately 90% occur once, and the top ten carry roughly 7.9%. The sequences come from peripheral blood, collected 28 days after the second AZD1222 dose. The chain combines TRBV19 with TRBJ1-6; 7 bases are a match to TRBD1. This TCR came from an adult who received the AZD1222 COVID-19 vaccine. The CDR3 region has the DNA TGTGCCAGTAAGGGAACCGGGACAGTTAATTCACCCCTCCACTTT. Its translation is CASKGTGTVNSPLHF.